The rows below give T cell receptor beta chains drawn from one sample of a study of T cell responses to AZD1222 COVID-19 vaccine. Profiled with immunoSEQ multiplex PCR; TCRdb holds only in-frame clones, not every one. The sample gives tens of thousands of clones, about nine tenths of which show up once; 10% to 13% is in the top ten. Source: peripheral blood, taken on day 0 of AZD1222 vaccination. These receptors were obtained from an adult in good health. Each CDR3 is given with its conserved first and last residue. The order of the fields is V gene, D gene, J gene, clone size, CDR3 protein, CDR3 DNA. D genes are given only for firm matches. The listing skips clone size in some rows; elsewhere it reads once, few, many or a size class.

TRBV7-9	.	TRBJ1-2	.	CASSLRPRGYTF	TGTGCCAGCAGCTTACGTCCCAGGGGCTACACCTTC
TRBV5-1	.	TRBJ2-6	.	CASLPRAGAIPGANVLTF	TGCGCCAGCCTTCCCCGGGCGGGGGCGATCCCTGGGGCCAACGTCCTGACTTTC
TRBV9	TRBD1	TRBJ2-2	.	CASSVVVRRDREDTGELFF	TGTGCCAGCAGCGTAGTAGTGCGGAGGGACAGGGAGGACACCGGGGAGCTGTTTTTT
TRBV10-3	TRBD1	TRBJ2-7	few	CAISEPDRGLYEQYF	TGTGCCATCAGTGAGCCTGACAGGGGGCTCTACGAGCAGTACTTC
TRBV5-6	.	TRBJ1-1	.	CASSLGLGGNTEAFF	TGTGCCAGCAGCTTGGGGTTAGGGGGGAACACTGAAGCTTTCTTT
TRBV28	.	TRBJ1-2	.	CATYRVNNYGYTF	TGTGCCACGTACAGGGTGAATAACTATGGCTACACCTTC
TRBV10-1	TRBD1	TRBJ2-1	.	CASSGGQGAVEQFF	TGCGCCAGCAGTGGGGGACAGGGGGCAGTTGAGCAGTTCTTC
TRBV2	.	TRBJ1-6	.	CASSPNSGRGNSPLHF	TGTGCCAGCAGCCCTAACTCTGGGCGGGGGAATTCACCCCTCCACTTT
TRBV5-4	.	TRBJ1-3	.	CASSLGSPSGNTIYF	TGTGCCAGCAGCTTGGGTTCCCCCTCTGGAAACACCATATATTTT
TRBV6-1	.	TRBJ1-5	.	CASSERHPFQHF	TGTGCCAGCAGTGAGAGACACCCCTTCCAGCATTTT
TRBV2	.	TRBJ1-1	.	CASSEAVLNTEAFF	TGTGCCAGCAGTGAGGCAGTGTTGAACACTGAAGCTTTCTTT
TRBV20-1	TRBD2	TRBJ2-1	.	CSASPGLAVGNEQFF	TGCAGTGCTAGTCCGGGACTAGCGGTGGGGAATGAGCAGTTCTTC
TRBV5-6	.	TRBJ2-3	.	CASSLVELRTDTQYF	TGTGCCAGCAGCTTGGTCGAGTTGCGCACAGATACGCAGTATTTT
TRBV2	TRBD1	TRBJ1-1	.	CASSGQGGATEAFF	TGTGCCAGCAGCGGGCAGGGGGGCGCGACTGAAGCTTTCTTT
TRBV10-2	TRBD2	TRBJ2-7	.	CASMRMSGSDEQYF	TGCGCCAGCATGAGAATGAGCGGGAGCGACGAGCAGTACTTC
TRBV19	.	TRBJ1-4	.	CASSLPEGATNEKLFF	TGTGCCAGTAGTCTCCCTGAAGGAGCAACTAATGAAAAACTGTTTTTT
TRBV5-4	.	TRBJ1-2	.	CASSPDRYYGYTF	TGTGCCAGCAGTCCAGACAGATACTATGGCTACACCTTC
TRBV5-8	.	TRBJ1-3	.	CASSFGHLSGNTIYF	TGTGCCAGCAGTTTCGGACACCTCTCTGGAAACACCATATATTTT
TRBV6-1	.	TRBJ2-7	.	CASRGVYEQYF	TGTGCCAGCAGGGGGGTCTACGAGCAGTACTTC
TRBV20-1	.	TRBJ2-5	.	CSPWGRETQYF	TGCAGCCCCTGGGGGAGGGAGACCCAGTACTTC
TRBV2	TRBD1	TRBJ2-7	.	CASSENRGGNEQYF	TGTGCCAGCAGCGAAAACAGGGGCGGAAACGAGCAGTACTTC
TRBV7-2	TRBD1	TRBJ2-1	.	CASSSQRGHEQFF	TGTGCCAGCAGCTCGCAAAGGGGGCATGAGCAGTTCTTC
TRBV28	.	TRBJ1-6	few	CASSRLGADNSPLHF	TGTGCCAGCAGTCGCTTAGGGGCAGATAATTCACCCCTCCACTTT
TRBV7-2	.	TRBJ1-4	.	CASSLSRAYNNEKLFF	TGTGCCAGCAGCTTATCGAGGGCCTACAATAATGAAAAACTGTTTTTT
TRBV10-3	.	TRBJ1-2	.	CAISELDTGKHGYTF	TGTGCCATCAGTGAGTTGGATACAGGGAAACATGGCTACACCTTC
TRBV19	.	TRBJ1-4	.	CASSTPTGSNEKLFF	TGTGCCAGTAGTACCCCGACAGGTTCGAATGAAAAACTGTTTTTT
TRBV5-1	TRBD1	TRBJ2-7	.	CASREGTGGPYEQYF	TGCGCCAGCAGGGAGGGGACAGGGGGCCCCTACGAGCAGTACTTC
TRBV10-2	TRBD2	TRBJ2-7	.	CASSVFGEGRREQYF	TGCGCCAGCAGTGTGTTCGGGGAGGGGCGGCGGGAGCAGTACTTC
TRBV2	.	TRBJ1-4	once	CASTLGLGREKLFF	TGTGCCAGCACCCTCGGTCTGGGTAGGGAAAAACTGTTTTTT
TRBV5-1	TRBD2	TRBJ2-3	.	CASSFFSGTSGGTDTQYF	TGCGCCAGCAGCTTCTTCTCCGGGACTAGCGGGGGTACAGATACGCAGTATTTT
TRBV7-8	.	TRBJ1-2	.	CASSLLDGAVGYTF	TGTGCCAGCAGCTTACTGGACGGAGCCGTGGGCTACACCTTC
TRBV19	TRBD1	TRBJ2-4	.	CASSIPAPGQGTAKNIQYF	TGTGCCAGTAGTATACCCGCCCCGGGACAGGGGACAGCCAAAAACATTCAGTACTTC
TRBV3-1/TRBV3-2	.	TRBJ1-2	.	CASSQEWQRGYTF	TGTGCCAGCAGCCAAGAGTGGCAACGGGGCTACACCTTC
TRBV4-2	TRBD2	TRBJ2-5	few	CASSRWLSGEETQYF	TGTGCCAGCAGCCGCTGGCTTAGCGGGGAAGAGACCCAGTACTTC
TRBV3-1/TRBV3-2	.	TRBJ1-2	few	CASSPRSSNYGYTF	TGTGCCAGCAGCCCGCGGTCCTCGAACTATGGCTACACCTTC
TRBV5-6	TRBD1	TRBJ1-6	.	CASSLGGQGSSYNSPLHF	TGTGCCAGCAGCTTGGGGGGACAGGGGAGCTCCTATAATTCACCCCTCCACTTT
TRBV30	.	TRBJ1-4	.	CAWSEVRFNEKLFF	TGTGCCTGGAGTGAGGTCAGGTTTAATGAAAAACTGTTTTTT
TRBV9	.	TRBJ1-1	.	CASSVANRVGAEAFF	TGTGCCAGCAGCGTAGCCAACAGGGTGGGGGCTGAAGCTTTCTTT
TRBV5-1	TRBD1	TRBJ2-7	.	CASSPLDRDVSYEQYF	TGCGCCAGCAGCCCTTTAGACAGGGATGTGTCCTACGAGCAGTACTTC
TRBV2	.	TRBJ1-2	.	CASSEGGTRHYGYTF	TGTGCCAGCAGTGAAGGTGGAACCCGGCACTATGGCTACACCTTC
TRBV21-1	.	TRBJ2-5	once	CASSKGVRETQYF	TGTGCCAGCAGCAAAGGGGTTCGGGAGACCCAGTACTTC
TRBV11-2	TRBD2	TRBJ2-7	few	CASSLDFGGRGSSYEQYF	TGTGCCAGCAGCTTAGATTTCGGCGGGAGGGGGAGCTCCTACGAGCAGTACTTC
TRBV5-1	.	TRBJ2-3	.	CASSLVDSTDTQYF	TGCGCCAGCAGCTTGGTTGATAGCACAGATACGCAGTATTTT
TRBV27	.	TRBJ2-1	.	CASSFRQSRAQVNEQFF	TGTGCCAGCAGTTTTCGACAGAGCCGGGCCCAGGTGAATGAGCAGTTCTTC
TRBV6-5	.	TRBJ1-5	once	CTSRGDRSGNQPQHF	TGTACCAGCAGGGGAGACAGGTCGGGAAATCAGCCCCAGCATTTT
TRBV14	.	TRBJ1-2	.	CASSPDSTYGYTF	TGTGCCAGCAGCCCGGACTCAACCTATGGCTACACCTTC
TRBV7-2	.	TRBJ1-5	.	CASSLAPGHNQPQHF	TGTGCCAGCAGCTTAGCTCCGGGTCACAATCAGCCCCAGCATTTT
TRBV4-1	.	TRBJ1-2	.	CASSQDPGPYGYTF	TGCGCCAGCAGCCAAGATCCGGGTCCCTATGGCTACACCTTC
TRBV6-6	.	TRBJ1-6	.	CASSYAPGAGGSPLHF	TGTGCCAGCAGTTACGCCCCAGGGGCCGGTGGTTCACCCCTCCACTTT
TRBV12-1	.	TRBJ2-2	few	CASSVQGIYTGELFF	TGTGCCAGCAGCGTCCAGGGGATCTACACCGGGGAGCTGTTTTTT
TRBV12-5	.	TRBJ2-7	.	CASGLWGAAASDEQYF	TGTGCTAGTGGTTTGTGGGGGGCGGCTGCTAGCGACGAGCAGTACTTC
TRBV28	.	TRBJ1-5	.	CASKDRRSSNQPQHF	TGTGCCAGCAAAGATCGGCGATCCAGCAATCAGCCCCAGCATTTT